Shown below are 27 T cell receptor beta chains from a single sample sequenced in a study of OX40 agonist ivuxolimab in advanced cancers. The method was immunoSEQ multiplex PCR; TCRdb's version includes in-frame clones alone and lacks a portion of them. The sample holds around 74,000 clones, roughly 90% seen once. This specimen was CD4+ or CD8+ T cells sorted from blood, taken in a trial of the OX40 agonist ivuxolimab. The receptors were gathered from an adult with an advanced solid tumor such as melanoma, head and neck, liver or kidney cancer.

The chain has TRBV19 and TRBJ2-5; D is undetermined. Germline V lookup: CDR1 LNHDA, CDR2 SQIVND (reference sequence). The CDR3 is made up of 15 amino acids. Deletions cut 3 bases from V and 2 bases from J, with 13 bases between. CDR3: CASSMMRNGQETQYF. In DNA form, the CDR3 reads TGTGCCAGTAGTATGATGCGAAACGGACAAGAGACCCAGTACTTC. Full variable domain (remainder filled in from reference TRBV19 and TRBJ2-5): DGGITQSPKYLFRKEGQNVTLSCEQNLNHDAMYWYRQDPGQGLRLIYYSQIVNDFQKGDIAEGYSVSREKKESFPLTVTSAQKNPTAFYLCASSMMRNGQETQYFGPGTRLLVL.

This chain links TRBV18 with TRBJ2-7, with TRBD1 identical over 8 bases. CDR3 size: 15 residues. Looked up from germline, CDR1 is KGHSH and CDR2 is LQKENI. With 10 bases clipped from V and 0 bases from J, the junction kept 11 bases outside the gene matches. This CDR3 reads CATKPGTGLSYEQYF. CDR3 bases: TGTGCCACCAAGCCCGGGACAGGCCTCTCCTACGAGCAGTACTTC.

In DNA, the CDR3 is TGTGCCAGCAGCTTAGGTCTGGCGGGAGTTATTGCCAAAAACATTCAGTACTTC. Translating gives CASSLGLAGVIAKNIQYF. This chain links TRBV7-8 with TRBJ2-4; 7 bases map to TRBD2. The germline V gene encodes CDR1 SGHVS and CDR2 FQNEAQ. This CDR3 comprises 18 residues. Unmatched junction bases numbered 10, after V lost 1 base and J lost 1 base. Drawing the rest from reference TRBV7-8 and TRBJ2-4, the complete variable domain is GAGVSQSPRYKVAKRGQDVALRCDPISGHVSLFWYQQALGQGPEFLTYFQNEAQLDKSGLPSDRFFAERPEGSVSTLKIQRTQQEDSAVYLCASSLGLAGVIAKNIQYFGAGTRLSVL.

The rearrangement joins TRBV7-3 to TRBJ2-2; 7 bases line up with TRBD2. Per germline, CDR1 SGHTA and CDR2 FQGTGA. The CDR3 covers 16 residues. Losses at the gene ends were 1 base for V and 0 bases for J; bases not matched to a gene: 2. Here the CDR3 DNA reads TGTGCCAGCAGCTTAAGTGCGGGGGCGAACACCGGGGAGCTGTTTTTT. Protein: CASSLSAGANTGELFF.

Here the CDR3 reads CASSPPRVNTEAFF. For the CDR3, the DNA is TGTGCCAGCTCACCACCGAGGGTTAACACTGAAGCTTTCTTT. The chain joins TRBV18 to TRBJ1-1; D call uncertain. With 0 bases removed from V and 2 bases from J, the gap between germline ends came to 7 bases. This CDR3 comprises 14 residues. In germline, CDR1 is KGHSH, CDR2 LQKENI. The full variable domain, with the rest looked up from reference TRBV18 and TRBJ1-1, is NAGVMQNPRHLVRRRGQEARLRCSPMKGHSHVYWYRQLPEEGLKFMVYLQKENIIDESGMPKERFSAEFPKEGPSILRIQQVVRGDSAAYFCASSPPRVNTEAFFGQGTRLTVV.

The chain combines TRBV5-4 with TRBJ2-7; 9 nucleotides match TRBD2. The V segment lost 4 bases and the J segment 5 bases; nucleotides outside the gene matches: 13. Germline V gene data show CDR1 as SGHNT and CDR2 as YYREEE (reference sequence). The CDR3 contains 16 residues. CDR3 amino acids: CASSREGGRALDEQYF. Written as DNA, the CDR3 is TGTGCCAGCAGCCGTGAAGGCGGGAGGGCCTTGGACGAGCAGTACTTC.

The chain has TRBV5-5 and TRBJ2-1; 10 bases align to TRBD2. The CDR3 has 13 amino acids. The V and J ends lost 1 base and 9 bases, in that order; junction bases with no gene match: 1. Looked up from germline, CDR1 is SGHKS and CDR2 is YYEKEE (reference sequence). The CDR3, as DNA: TGTGCCAGCAGCTTGACTAGCGGGACTGAGCAGTTCTTC. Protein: CASSLTSGTEQFF.

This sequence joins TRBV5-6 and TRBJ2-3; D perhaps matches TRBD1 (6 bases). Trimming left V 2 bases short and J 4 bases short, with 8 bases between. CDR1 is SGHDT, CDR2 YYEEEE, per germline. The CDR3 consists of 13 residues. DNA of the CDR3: TGTGCCAGCAGCTTAACAGGGCCAGATACGCAGTATTTT. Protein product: CASSLTGPDTQYF.

The CDR3 protein is CASSQEGAFETQYF. The CDR3 DNA is TGCGCCAGCAGCCAAGAGGGAGCCTTCGAGACCCAGTACTTC. The rearrangement uses TRBV4-3 and TRBJ2-5; TRBD2 might be the D (5 bases). The CDR3 runs to 14 residues. Trimming removed 0 bases at V and 5 bases at J, with 10 bases between. Per germline, CDR1 LGHNA and CDR2 YSLEER.

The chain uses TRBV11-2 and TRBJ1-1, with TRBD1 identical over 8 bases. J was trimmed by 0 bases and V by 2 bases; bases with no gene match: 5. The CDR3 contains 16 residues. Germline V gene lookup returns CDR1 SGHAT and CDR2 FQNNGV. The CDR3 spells CASSLTGGPMNTEAFF. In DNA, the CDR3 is TGTGCCAGCAGCTTAACAGGGGGGCCCATGAACACTGAAGCTTTCTTT.

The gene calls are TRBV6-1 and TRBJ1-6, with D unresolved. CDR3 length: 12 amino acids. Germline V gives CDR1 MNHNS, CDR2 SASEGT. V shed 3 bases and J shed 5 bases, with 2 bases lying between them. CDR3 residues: CASSENNSPLHF. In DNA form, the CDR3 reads TGTGCCAGCAGTGAGAATAATTCACCCCTCCACTTT.

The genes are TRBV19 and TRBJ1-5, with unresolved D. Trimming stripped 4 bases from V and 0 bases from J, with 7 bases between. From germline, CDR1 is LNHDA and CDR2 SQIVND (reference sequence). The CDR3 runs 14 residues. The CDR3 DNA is TGTGCCAGTAGTAACCGAAATAGCAATCAGCCCCAGCATTTT. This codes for CASSNRNSNQPQHF.

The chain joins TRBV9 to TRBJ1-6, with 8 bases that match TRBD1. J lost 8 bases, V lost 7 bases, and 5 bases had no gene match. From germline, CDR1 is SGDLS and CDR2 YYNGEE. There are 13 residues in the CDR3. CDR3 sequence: CASGAGGDSPLHF. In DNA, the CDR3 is TGTGCCAGCGGGGCAGGGGGCGATTCACCCCTCCACTTT.

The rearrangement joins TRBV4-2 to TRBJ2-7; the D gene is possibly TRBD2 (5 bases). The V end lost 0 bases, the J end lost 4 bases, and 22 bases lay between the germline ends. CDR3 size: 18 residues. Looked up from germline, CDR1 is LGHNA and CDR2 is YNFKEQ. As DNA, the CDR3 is TGTGCCAGCAGCCAAGATGACTCGCTCCCGTGGGAGCTTTACGAGCAGTACTTC. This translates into CASSQDDSLPWELYEQYF.

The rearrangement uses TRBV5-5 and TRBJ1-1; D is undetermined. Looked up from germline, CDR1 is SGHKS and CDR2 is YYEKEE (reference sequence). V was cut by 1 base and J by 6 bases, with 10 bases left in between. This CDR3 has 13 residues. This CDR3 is CASSLSTLAEAFF. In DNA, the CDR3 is TGTGCCAGCAGCTTGTCGACTCTCGCTGAAGCTTTCTTT.

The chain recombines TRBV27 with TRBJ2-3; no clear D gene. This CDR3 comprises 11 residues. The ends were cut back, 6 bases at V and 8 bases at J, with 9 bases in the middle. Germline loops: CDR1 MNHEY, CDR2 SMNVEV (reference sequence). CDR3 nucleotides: TGTGCCAGCAGCCGACTCGGTACGCAGTATTTT. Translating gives CASSRLGTQYF.

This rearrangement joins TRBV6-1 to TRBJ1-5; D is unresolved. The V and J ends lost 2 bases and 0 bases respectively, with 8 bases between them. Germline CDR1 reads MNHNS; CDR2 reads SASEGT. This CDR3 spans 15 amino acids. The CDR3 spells CASSEINGSNQPQHF. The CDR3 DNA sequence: TGTGCCAGCAGTGAAATTAACGGTAGCAATCAGCCCCAGCATTTT.

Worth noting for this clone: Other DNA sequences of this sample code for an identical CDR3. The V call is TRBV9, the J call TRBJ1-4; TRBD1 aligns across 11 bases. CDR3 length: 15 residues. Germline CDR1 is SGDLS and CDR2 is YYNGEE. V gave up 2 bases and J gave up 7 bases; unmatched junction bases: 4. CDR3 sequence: CASSVGTGGSEKLFF. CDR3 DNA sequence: TGTGCCAGCAGCGTTGGGACAGGGGGTTCTGAAAAACTGTTTTTT.

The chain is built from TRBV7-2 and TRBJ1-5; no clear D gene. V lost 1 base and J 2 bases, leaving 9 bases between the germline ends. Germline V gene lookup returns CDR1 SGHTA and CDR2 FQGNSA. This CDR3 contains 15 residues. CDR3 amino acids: CASSLEGYGNQPQHF. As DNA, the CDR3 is TGTGCCAGCAGCTTAGAAGGGTACGGCAATCAGCCCCAGCATTTT.

The chain's CDR3 is CASSLNTEAFF. The CDR3 nucleotides read TGTGCCAGCAGCTTAAACACTGAAGCTTTCTTT. The J gene is TRBJ1-1, the V gene TRBV7-3, with D uncertain. Germline CDR1 SGHTA, CDR2 FQGTGA. Trimming pared 1 base from V and 3 bases from J, leaving 0 bases between. The CDR3 is 11 amino acids.

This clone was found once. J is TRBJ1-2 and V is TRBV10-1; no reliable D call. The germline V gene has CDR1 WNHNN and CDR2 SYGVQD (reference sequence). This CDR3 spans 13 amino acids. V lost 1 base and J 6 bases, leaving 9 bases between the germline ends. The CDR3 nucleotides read TGCGCCAGCAGTGAGTTTGGGCCTAATGGCTACACCTTC. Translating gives CASSEFGPNGYTF.

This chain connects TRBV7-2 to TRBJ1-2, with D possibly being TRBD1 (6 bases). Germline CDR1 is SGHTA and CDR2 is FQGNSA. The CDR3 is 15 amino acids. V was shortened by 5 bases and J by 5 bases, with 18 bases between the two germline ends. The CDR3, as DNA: TGTGCCAGCAGCCTCGGACAGAGGGCGGAGTATGGCTACACCTTC. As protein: CASSLGQRAEYGYTF.

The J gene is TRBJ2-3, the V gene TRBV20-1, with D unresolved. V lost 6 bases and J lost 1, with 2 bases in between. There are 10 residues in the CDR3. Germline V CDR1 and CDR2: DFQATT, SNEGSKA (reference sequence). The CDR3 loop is CSAGTDTQYF. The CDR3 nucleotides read TGCAGTGCCGGCACAGATACGCAGTATTTT.

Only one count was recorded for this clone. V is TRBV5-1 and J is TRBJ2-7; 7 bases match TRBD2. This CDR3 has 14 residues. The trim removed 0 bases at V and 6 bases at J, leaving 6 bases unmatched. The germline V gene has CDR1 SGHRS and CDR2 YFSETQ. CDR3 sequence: CASSLDGGSGEQYF. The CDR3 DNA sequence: TGCGCCAGCAGCTTGGATGGCGGGAGTGGCGAGCAGTACTTC. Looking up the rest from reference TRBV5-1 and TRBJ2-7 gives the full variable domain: KAGVTQTPRYLIKTRGQQVTLSCSPISGHRSVSWYQQTPGQGLQFLFEYFSETQRNKGNFPGRFSGRQFSNSRSEMNVSTLELGDSALYLCASSLDGGSGEQYFGPGTRLTVT.

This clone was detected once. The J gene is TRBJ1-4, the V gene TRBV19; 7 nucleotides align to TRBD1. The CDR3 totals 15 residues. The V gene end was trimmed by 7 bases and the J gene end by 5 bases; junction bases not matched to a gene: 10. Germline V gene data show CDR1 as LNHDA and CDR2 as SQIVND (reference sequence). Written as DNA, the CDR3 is TGTGCCAGTAATCCAGACAGGGATCCCAATGAAAAACTGTTTTTT. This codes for CASNPDRDPNEKLFF. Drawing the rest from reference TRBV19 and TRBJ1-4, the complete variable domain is DGGITQSPKYLFRKEGQNVTLSCEQNLNHDAMYWYRQDPGQGLRLIYYSQIVNDFQKGDIAEGYSVSREKKESFPLTVTSAQKNPTAFYLCASNPDRDPNEKLFFGSGTQLSVL.

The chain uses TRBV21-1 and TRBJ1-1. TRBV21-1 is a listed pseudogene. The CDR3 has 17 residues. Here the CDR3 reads CASSESVAGPSDTEAFF. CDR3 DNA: TGTGCCAGCAGCGAATCCGTAGCAGGCCCATCGGACACTGAAGCTTTCTTT.

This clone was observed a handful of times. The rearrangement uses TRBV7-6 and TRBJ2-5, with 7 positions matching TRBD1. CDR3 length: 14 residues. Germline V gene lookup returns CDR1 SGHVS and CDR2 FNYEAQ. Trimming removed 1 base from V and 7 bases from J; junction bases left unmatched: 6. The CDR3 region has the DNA TGTGCCAGCAGCTTAGATGACAGGGCTGGGACCCAGTACTTC. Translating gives CASSLDDRAGTQYF.